The 31 T cell receptor beta chains listed next were all sequenced from one sample in a study of T cell repertoires in cytomegalovirus infection. These receptors are not linked to any known antigen. TCRdb re-analysed the reads in MiXCR, keeping a single row per CDR3 protein. The sample records about 890,000 distinct CDR3 sequences, 25% to 40% being singletons. The sample was cultured CD8+ T cells from PBMCs, taken from culture after CMV antigen stimulation. Every receptor here comes from a human donor in good health (CMV status not recorded). Some clones in this sample may be carry-over from other donors' samples.

The genes are TRBV28 and TRBJ2-7; 9 bases are shared with TRBD2. The CDR3 runs 13 residues. The germline V gene has CDR1 MDHEN and CDR2 SYDVKM. J lost 3 bases, V lost 4 bases, and 1 base had no gene match. CDR3 DNA: TGTGCCAGCAGTTCTAGCGGGGTCTACGAGCAGTACGTC. Residues: CASSSSGVYEQYV.

This clonotype was counted many times. This sequence joins TRBV7-9 and TRBJ2-5, with D maybe TRBD2 (6 bases). The CDR3 totals 14 residues. Germline V gene data show CDR1 as SEHNR and CDR2 as FQNEAQ (reference sequence). The V end lost 6 bases, the J end lost 5 bases, and 16 bases lay between the germline ends. In DNA, the CDR3 is TGTGCCAGCAGATCCCCCGGACGGGAGGAGACCCAGTACTTC. This sequence encodes CASRSPGREETQYF. Complete variable domain (other parts from reference TRBV7-9 and TRBJ2-5): DTGVSQNPRHKITKRGQNVTFRCDPISEHNRLYWYRQTLGQGPEFLTYFQNEAQLEKSRLLSDRFSAERPKGSFSTLEIQRTEQGDSAMYLCASRSPGREETQYFGPGTRLLVL.

V is TRBV7-6 and J is TRBJ2-7, with 7 positions matching TRBD2. Germline V gene lookup returns CDR1 SGHVS and CDR2 FNYEAQ. The CDR3 sequence is 13 residues long. J was trimmed by 2 bases and V by 4 bases; bases with no gene match: 2. The CDR3 region is CASSYGLAYEQYF. Written as DNA, the CDR3 is TGTGCCAGCAGCTATGGACTAGCCTACGAGCAGTACTTC.

The rearrangement joins TRBV5-8 to TRBJ2-2; D unclear. The V end lost 0 bases, the J end lost 1 base, and 10 bases lay between the germline ends. Germline CDR1 SGHTS, CDR2 YDEGEE. This CDR3 is built from 16 residues. CDR3 sequence reads: CASSLAIVWNTGELFF. CDR3 DNA: TGTGCCAGCAGCTTGGCTATTGTCTGGAACACCGGGGAGCTGTTTTTT.

This clonotype was observed a handful of times. This chain uses TRBV6-5 with TRBJ2-4; TRBD2 might be the D (5 bases). The CDR3 extends over 16 amino acids. With 2 bases removed from V and 8 bases from J, the gap between germline ends came to 19 bases. Germline V CDR1 and CDR2: MNHEY, SVGAGI. The CDR3 coding sequence is TGTGCCAGCAGTTACCAACCGGGGTCGGGGTGGGACATTCAGTACTTC. Encoded protein: CASSYQPGSGWDIQYF.

This clonotype has a handful of counts. The rearrangement joins TRBV7-9 to TRBJ1-1; a weak D match, TRBD1 (5 bases). Trimming removed 5 bases at V and 7 bases at J, with 17 bases between. CDR1 SEHNR and CDR2 FQNEAQ come from the germline V gene (reference sequence). This CDR3 region has 14 residues. CDR3 residues: CASSPPAGSNEAFF. Written as DNA, the CDR3 is TGTGCCAGCAGCCCCCCGGCAGGGAGTAATGAAGCTTTCTTT.

This clonotype was observed a handful of times. The chain uses TRBV2 and TRBJ1-1; the D gene is possibly TRBD1 (5 bases). The CDR3 covers 15 residues. Germline V lookup: CDR1 SNHLY, CDR2 FYNNEI. V was trimmed by 6 bases and J by 1 base, leaving 15 bases between them. CDR3 nucleotide sequence: TGTGCCAGCAGGCGGCCCTTCGACAGGAACACTGAAGCTTTCTTT. It yields the protein CASRRPFDRNTEAFF.

A note on this clonotype: This may come from a read error, since a much larger clone is one base off. The rearrangement uses TRBV6-8 and TRBJ2-1; D perhaps matches TRBD1 (6 bases). The CDR3 runs 13 residues. Trimming shortened V by 2 bases and J by 11 bases, and 13 bases separated the two germline ends. Germline CDR1 is MNHGY and CDR2 is SAAAGT. CDR3 region: CASSYNRAYKQFF. The CDR3 DNA reads as TGTGCCAGCAGTTACAACAGGGCTTATAAGCAGTTCTTC.

This clonotype was detected a few times. As DNA, the CDR3 is TGTGCCAGCAGCTCGGGGGGATCGAACACCGGGGAGCTGTTTTTT. It specifies CASSSGGSNTGELFF. The V and J genes are TRBV7-2 and TRBJ2-2, with 7 positions matching TRBD2. CDR3 size: 15 residues. Germline V gene data show CDR1 as SGHTA and CDR2 as FQGNSA. The V segment lost 4 bases and the J segment 0 bases; nucleotides outside the gene matches: 2. Full variable domain (missing parts from reference TRBV7-2 and TRBJ2-2): GAGVSQSPSNKVTEKGKDVELRCDPISGHTALYWYRQSLGQGLEFLIYFQGNSAPDKSGLPSDRFSAERTGGSVSTLTIQRTQQEDSAVYLCASSSGGSNTGELFFGEGSRLTVL.

This clonotype was observed a handful of times. This chain connects TRBV15 to TRBJ2-1; D is uncertain. This CDR3 is built from 14 residues. From germline, CDR1 is LNHNV and CDR2 YYDKDF (reference sequence). V shed 8 bases and J shed 0 bases, with 11 bases lying between them. CDR3 region: CATGPRSSYNEQFF. Written as DNA, the CDR3 is TGTGCCACCGGCCCTAGGAGCTCCTACAATGAGCAGTTCTTC.

This clonotype was observed a few times. The gene calls are TRBV27 and TRBJ1-2; no reliable D call. Germline V lookup: CDR1 MNHEY, CDR2 SMNVEV (reference sequence). The CDR3 covers 15 residues. V was cut by 7 bases and J by 4 bases, with 19 bases left in between. CDR3 DNA sequence: TGTGCCAGCAATCCCTCACGTTCGACAAGCTATGGCTACACCTTC. This translates into CASNPSRSTSYGYTF.

This clonotype showed up just a few times. The chain employs TRBV6-1 and TRBJ2-1, with D maybe TRBD2 (5 bases). The V end was cut by 2 bases, the J end by 5 bases, with 13 bases between. Germline CDR1 is MNHNS and CDR2 is SASEGT. The CDR3 is 15 amino acids. CDR3 protein: CASSEPGPGNNEQFF. The CDR3 DNA follows: TGTGCCAGCAGTGAACCGGGCCCGGGGAACAATGAGCAGTTCTTC.

The V and J genes are TRBV27 and TRBJ1-2, with a tentative D call TRBD1 (6 bases). The CDR3 runs to 15 residues. V was shortened by 5 bases and J by 8 bases, with 21 bases between the two germline ends. Per germline, CDR1 MNHEY and CDR2 SMNVEV (reference sequence). CDR3 loop: CASSAWEGGADGYTF. CDR3 DNA sequence: TGTGCCAGCAGTGCCTGGGAGGGGGGCGCGGACGGCTACACCTTC.

This clonotype was seen a handful of times. V usage is TRBV6-6 and J usage is TRBJ2-7; D is tentatively TRBD1 or TRBD2 (6 bases each). CDR3 length: 13 residues. Germline V gene data show CDR1 as MNHNY and CDR2 as SVGAGI (reference sequence). The CDR3 loop is CASTSGEPGAYNV. CDR3 coding DNA: TGTGCCAGCACCTCCGGAGAACCGGGGGCCTACAACGTG.

This clonotype has at least ten counts. This sequence joins TRBV7-8 and TRBJ2-1; TRBD1 might be the D (5 bases). The germline V and J ends were trimmed by 5 bases and 3 bases, with 11 bases remaining between them. Germline CDR1 is SGHVS and CDR2 is FQNEAQ. CDR3 size: 14 residues. This CDR3 reads CASSTSDSYNEQFF. As DNA, the CDR3 is TGTGCCAGCAGCACTTCCGACAGCTACAATGAGCAGTTCTTC.

The chain joins TRBV2 to TRBJ2-3; 8 bases match TRBD2. The length of the CDR3 is 15 residues. Germline CDR1 reads SNHLY; CDR2 reads FYNNEI. After removal of 6 bases from V and 0 bases from J, the junction contained 5 bases not matched to a gene. The CDR3 coding sequence is TGTGCCAGCAGAAACGGGGGGGCTAGCACAGATACGCAGTATTTT. It encodes CASRNGGASTDTQYF.

The chain links TRBV29-1 to TRBJ2-2; 12 nucleotides match TRBD2. The trim removed 6 bases at V and 7 bases at J, leaving 6 bases unmatched. Germline V gives CDR1 SQVTM, CDR2 ANQGSEA. CDR3 size: 14 residues. The CDR3 loop reads CSVQLAGGRGELFF. The CDR3 region has the DNA TGCAGCGTACAACTAGCGGGGGGTCGCGGGGAGCTGTTTTTT.

This clonotype was counted a few times. This chain connects TRBV5-4 to TRBJ2-3; 9 nucleotides match TRBD1. Germline V gives CDR1 SGHNT, CDR2 YYREEE (reference sequence). V trimming: 4 bases; J trimming: 2 bases; junction bases outside the gene matches: 8. CDR3 length equals 16 residues. CDR3 region: CASSTNRDRDTDTQYF. The CDR3 DNA follows: TGTGCCAGCAGCACGAACCGGGACAGGGACACAGATACGCAGTATTTT.

This rearrangement joins TRBV5-1 to TRBJ1-1; weak D call: TRBD1 (6 bases). V lost 5 bases to trimming and J lost 6 bases, with 14 bases between them. The CDR3 loop spans 13 amino acids. Germline V gene data show CDR1 as SGHRS and CDR2 as YFSETQ. The DNA for the CDR3 is TGCGCCAGCAGTCAAACAGGGAGCGCTGAAGCTTTCTTT. It yields the protein CASSQTGSAEAFF. Variable domain in full (rest from reference TRBV5-1 and TRBJ1-1): KAGVTQTPRYLIKTRGQQVTLSCSPISGHRSVSWYQQTPGQGLQFLFEYFSETQRNKGNFPGRFSGRQFSNSRSEMNVSTLELGDSALYLCASSQTGSAEAFFGQGTRLTVV.

This clonotype was counted a few times. The gene calls are TRBV6-2 or TRBV6-3 and TRBJ2-7; TRBD1 or TRBD2 may be the D gene (6 bases each). The CDR3 extends over 16 amino acids. The V end was cut by 0 bases, the J end by 3 bases, with 15 bases between. Germline lookup yields CDR1 MNHEY and CDR2 SVGEGT. CDR3: CASSYSPGAGVYEQYV. The CDR3 DNA reads TGTGCCAGCAGTTACTCTCCGGGGGCTGGAGTCTACGAGCAGTACGTC.

This clonotype showed up just a few times. The chain couples TRBV6-1 to TRBJ1-1; D might be TRBD1 (6 bases). The CDR3 is 14 amino acids. The V end lost 8 bases, the J end lost 5 bases, and 18 bases lay between the germline ends. Germline CDR1 is MNHNS and CDR2 is SASEGT. CDR3 DNA: TGTGCCAGCCCATGGACGATAGGGGGAACTGAAGCTTTCTTT. This gives the protein CASPWTIGGTEAFF.

The V gene is TRBV14, the J gene TRBJ2-4; D not certain. CDR1 and CDR2 (germline): SGHDN, FVKESK. Trimming removed 4 bases at V and 0 bases at J, with 7 bases between. CDR3 length: 14 amino acids. CDR3 sequence reads: CASSLTEAKNIQYF. Written as DNA, the CDR3 is TGTGCCAGCAGCCTTACAGAAGCCAAAAACATTCAGTACTTC.

A few counts support this clonotype. The chain employs TRBV10-3 and TRBJ2-1; D assignment may be TRBD1 or TRBD2 (6 bases each). V was clipped by 4 bases and J by 6 bases, with 13 bases between them. This CDR3 is built from 14 residues. Germline CDR1 reads ENHRY; CDR2 reads SYGVKD. The CDR3 protein is CAISGGGFGNEQFF. The CDR3 DNA follows: TGTGCCATCAGTGGAGGGGGGTTCGGCAATGAGCAGTTCTTC.

V gene TRBV28 combines with J gene TRBJ2-1; D may be TRBD1 or TRBD2 (5 bases each). The CDR3 has 16 residues. Trimming pared 3 bases from V and 4 bases from J, leaving 16 bases between. Germline CDR1 reads MDHEN; CDR2 reads SYDVKM. The CDR3 protein is CASSLGTLGGYNEQFF. The CDR3 region has the DNA TGTGCCAGCAGTTTGGGGACCCTTGGTGGATACAATGAGCAGTTCTTC.

The chain carries TRBV10-2 and TRBJ2-3; D is unresolved. The V gene lost 3 bases and the J gene lost 5 bases, with 12 bases spanning the gap. The CDR3 contains 14 residues. Germline values: CDR1 WSHSY, CDR2 SAAADI. The DNA for the CDR3 is TGCGCCAGCAGTGAAGGGCTAGTGATAGATACGCAGTATTTT. It translates to CASSEGLVIDTQYF.

The chain employs TRBV6-1 and TRBJ2-1; 8 nucleotides align to TRBD2. The trim removed 4 bases at V and 6 bases at J, leaving 14 bases unmatched. The CDR3 has 17 residues. Germline lookup yields CDR1 MNHNS and CDR2 SASEGT. Written as DNA, the CDR3 is TGTGCCAGCAGTGGAAGTTTATGGGGGACTAGTTCCAATGAGCAGTTCTTC. Its protein product is CASSGSLWGTSSNEQFF.

The chain employs TRBV14 and TRBJ1-1; TRBD1 aligns across 9 bases. The CDR3 has 16 residues. V shed 4 bases and J 1 base; nucleotides not matched to a gene: 7. Germline CDR1 is SGHDN and CDR2 is FVKESK. CDR3 in amino acids: CASSPLRTGANTEAFF. The DNA for the CDR3 is TGTGCCAGCAGCCCCCTTCGGACAGGGGCGAACACTGAAGCTTTCTTT.

This clonotype was counted between two and nine times. V gene TRBV11-2 combines with J gene TRBJ2-3; the match to TRBD2 covers 12 bases. V lost 4 bases, J lost 5 bases, and 4 bases stayed unmatched. This CDR3 region has 15 residues. Germline V lookup: CDR1 SGHAT, CDR2 FQNNGV. Written as DNA, the CDR3 is TGTGCCAGCAGCTCCGGACTAGCGGGGAGAGATACGCAGTATTTT. Its protein is CASSSGLAGRDTQYF.

In this sample, this clonotype turned up a few times. The gene calls are TRBV6-1 and TRBJ2-1, with 8 positions matching TRBD1. The germline V gene encodes CDR1 MNHNS and CDR2 SASEGT. Trimming cost V 9 bases and J 4 bases; bases outside gene matches: 5. CDR3 length equals 13 residues. CDR3 in DNA: TGTGCCAGTCTTCGACAGGGGTACAATGAGCAGTTCTTC. Its protein product is CASLRQGYNEQFF.

A remark on this clonotype: Here the CDR3 omits its conserved ending phenylalanine or tryptophan, so a read error is the likely source. V usage is TRBV4-2 and J usage is TRBJ2-3; 8 positions match TRBD2. Germline CDR1 is LGHNA and CDR2 is YNFKEQ. The V segment lost 0 bases and the J segment 2 bases; nucleotides outside the gene matches: 10. CDR3 length equals 18 residues. CDR3 nucleotide sequence: TGTGCCAGCAGCCAAGATACGGGGAATAGCGGGACCACAGATACGCAGTATCTT. Its translation: CASSQDTGNSGTTDTQYL.

This clonotype was found a few times. This rearrangement joins TRBV28 to TRBJ2-7; D remains unclear. V was clipped by 2 bases and J by 2 bases, with 10 bases between them. This CDR3 comprises 14 residues. Germline V lookup: CDR1 MDHEN, CDR2 SYDVKM. CDR3 sequence: CASSLKVFPYEQYV. As DNA, the CDR3 is TGTGCCAGCAGTTTAAAGGTTTTCCCCTACGAGCAGTACGTC.